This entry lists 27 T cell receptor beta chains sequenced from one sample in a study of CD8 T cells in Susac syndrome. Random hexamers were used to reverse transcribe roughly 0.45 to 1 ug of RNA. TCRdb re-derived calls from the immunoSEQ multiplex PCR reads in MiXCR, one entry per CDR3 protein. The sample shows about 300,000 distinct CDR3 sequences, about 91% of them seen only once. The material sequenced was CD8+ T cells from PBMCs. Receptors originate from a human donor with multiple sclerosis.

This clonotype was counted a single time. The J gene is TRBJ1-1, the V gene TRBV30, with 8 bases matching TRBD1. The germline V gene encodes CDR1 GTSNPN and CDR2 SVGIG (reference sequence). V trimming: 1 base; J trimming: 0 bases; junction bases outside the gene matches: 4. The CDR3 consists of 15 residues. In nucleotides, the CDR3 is TGTGCCTGGAGTGAAGGACAGGGCATGAACACTGAAGCTTTCTTT. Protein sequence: CAWSEGQGMNTEAFF.

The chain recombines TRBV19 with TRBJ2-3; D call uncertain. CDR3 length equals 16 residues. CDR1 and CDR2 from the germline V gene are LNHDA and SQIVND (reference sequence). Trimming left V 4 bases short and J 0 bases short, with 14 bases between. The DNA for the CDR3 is TGTGCCAGTAGTAACAGACTGGCAACTAGCACAGATACGCAGTATTTT. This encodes CASSNRLATSTDTQYF.

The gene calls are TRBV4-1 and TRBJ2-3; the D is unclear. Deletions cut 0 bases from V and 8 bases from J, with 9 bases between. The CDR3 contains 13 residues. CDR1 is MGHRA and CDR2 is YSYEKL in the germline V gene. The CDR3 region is CASSQDTRSTQYF. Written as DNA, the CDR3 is TGCGCCAGCAGCCAAGATACCCGAAGTACGCAGTATTTT.

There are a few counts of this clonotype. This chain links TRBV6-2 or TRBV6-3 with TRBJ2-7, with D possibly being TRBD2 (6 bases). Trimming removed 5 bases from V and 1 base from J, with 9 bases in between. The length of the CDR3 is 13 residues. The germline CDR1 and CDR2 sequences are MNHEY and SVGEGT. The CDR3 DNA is TGTGCCAGCAGTCCGGAGGGGTCCTACGAGCAGTACTTC. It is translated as CASSPEGSYEQYF.

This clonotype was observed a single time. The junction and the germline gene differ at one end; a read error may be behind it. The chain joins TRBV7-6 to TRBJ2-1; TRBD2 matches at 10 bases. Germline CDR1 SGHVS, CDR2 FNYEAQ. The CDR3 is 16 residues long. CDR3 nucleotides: TGTGCCAGCGGCTTAGGGGGTAGCGGGAGGCACGATGAGCAGTTCTTC. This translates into CASGLGGSGRHDEQFF.

CDR3: CASSTRLLGAFF. The CDR3 region has the DNA TGTGCCAGCAGCACTCGACTACTGGGCGCTTTCTTT. This chain links TRBV28 with TRBJ1-1; D is unresolved. Trimming shortened V by 6 bases and J by 11 bases, and 16 bases separated the two germline ends. Germline-derived CDR1 and CDR2 are MDHEN and SYDVKM. The CDR3 runs to 12 residues.

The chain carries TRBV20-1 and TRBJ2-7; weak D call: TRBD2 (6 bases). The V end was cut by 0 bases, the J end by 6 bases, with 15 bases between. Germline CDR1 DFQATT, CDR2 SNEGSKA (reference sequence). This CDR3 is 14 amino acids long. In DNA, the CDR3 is TGCAGTGCTAGAGAAATGGTTGGCGGGGTCGAGCAGTACTTC. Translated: CSAREMVGGVEQYF.

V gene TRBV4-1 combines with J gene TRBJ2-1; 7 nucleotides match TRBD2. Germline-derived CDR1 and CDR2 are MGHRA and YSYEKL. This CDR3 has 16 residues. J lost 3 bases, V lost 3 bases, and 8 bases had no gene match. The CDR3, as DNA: TGCGCCAGCAGCCAGCCCGGGGGGACGGTCTACAATGAGCAGTTCTTC. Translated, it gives CASSQPGGTVYNEQFF.

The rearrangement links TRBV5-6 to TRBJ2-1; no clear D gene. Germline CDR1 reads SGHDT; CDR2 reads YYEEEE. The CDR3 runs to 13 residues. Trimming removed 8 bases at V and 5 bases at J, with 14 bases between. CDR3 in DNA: TGTGCCAGAAGTGATCTACCCCACAATGAGCAGTTCTTC. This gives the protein CARSDLPHNEQFF.

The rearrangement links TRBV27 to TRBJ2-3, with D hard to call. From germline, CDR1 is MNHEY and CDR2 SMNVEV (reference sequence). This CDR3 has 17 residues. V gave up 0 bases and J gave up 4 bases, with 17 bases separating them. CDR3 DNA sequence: TGTGCCAGCAGTTTATCAACGGCGTCTCTCTACTCAGATACGCAGTATTTT. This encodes CASSLSTASLYSDTQYF.

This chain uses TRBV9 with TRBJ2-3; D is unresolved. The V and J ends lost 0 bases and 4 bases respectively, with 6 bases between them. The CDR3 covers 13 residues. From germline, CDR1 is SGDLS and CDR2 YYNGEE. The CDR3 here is CASSVAWADTQYF. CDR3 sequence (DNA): TGTGCCAGCAGCGTAGCCTGGGCAGATACGCAGTATTTT.

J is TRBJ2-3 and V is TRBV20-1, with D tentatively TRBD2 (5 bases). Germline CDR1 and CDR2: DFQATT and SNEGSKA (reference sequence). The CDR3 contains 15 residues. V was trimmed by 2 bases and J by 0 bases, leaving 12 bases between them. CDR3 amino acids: CSARPDYTSTDTQYF. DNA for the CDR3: TGCAGTGCTAGACCAGACTACACTAGCACAGATACGCAGTATTTT.

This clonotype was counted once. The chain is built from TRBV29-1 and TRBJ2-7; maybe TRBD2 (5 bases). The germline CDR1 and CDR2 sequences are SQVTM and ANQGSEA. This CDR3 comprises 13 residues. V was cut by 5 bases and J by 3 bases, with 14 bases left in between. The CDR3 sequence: CSVFGSGYYEQYF. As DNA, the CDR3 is TGCAGCGTTTTTGGGAGCGGATACTACGAGCAGTACTTC.

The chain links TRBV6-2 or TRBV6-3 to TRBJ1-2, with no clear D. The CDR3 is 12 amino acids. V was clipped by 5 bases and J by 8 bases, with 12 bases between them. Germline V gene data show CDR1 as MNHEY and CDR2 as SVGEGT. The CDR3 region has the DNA TGTGCCAGCAGTACGTCCGACACCGGCTACACCTTC. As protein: CASSTSDTGYTF.

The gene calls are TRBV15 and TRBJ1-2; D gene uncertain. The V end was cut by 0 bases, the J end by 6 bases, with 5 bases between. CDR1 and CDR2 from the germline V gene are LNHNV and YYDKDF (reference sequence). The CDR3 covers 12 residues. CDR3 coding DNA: TGTGCCACCAGCAGAGACCAGAATGGCTACACCTTC. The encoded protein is CATSRDQNGYTF.

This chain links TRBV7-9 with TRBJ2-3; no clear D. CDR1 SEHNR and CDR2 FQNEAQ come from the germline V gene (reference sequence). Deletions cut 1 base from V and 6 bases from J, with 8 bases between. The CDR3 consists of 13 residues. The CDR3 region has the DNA TGTGCCAGCAGCTTAGGTGATTCGGATACGCAGTATTTT. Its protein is CASSLGDSDTQYF.

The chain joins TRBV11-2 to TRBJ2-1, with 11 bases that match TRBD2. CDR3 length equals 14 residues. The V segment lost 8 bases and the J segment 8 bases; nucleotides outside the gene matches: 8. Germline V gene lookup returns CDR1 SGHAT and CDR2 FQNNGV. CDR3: CASHNSGRAHEQFF. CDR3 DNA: TGTGCCAGCCATAATAGCGGGAGGGCCCATGAGCAGTTCTTC.

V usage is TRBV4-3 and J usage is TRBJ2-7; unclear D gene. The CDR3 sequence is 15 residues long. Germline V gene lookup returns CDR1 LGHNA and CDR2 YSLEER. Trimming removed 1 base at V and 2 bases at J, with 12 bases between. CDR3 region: CASSQVEAGPYEQYF. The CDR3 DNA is TGCGCCAGCAGCCAAGTCGAGGCAGGTCCCTACGAGCAGTACTTC.

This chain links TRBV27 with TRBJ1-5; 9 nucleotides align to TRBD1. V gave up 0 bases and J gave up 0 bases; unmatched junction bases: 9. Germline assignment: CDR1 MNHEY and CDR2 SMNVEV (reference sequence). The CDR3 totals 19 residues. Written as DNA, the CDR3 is TGTGCCAGCAGTTTATCGTGGGGGACAGGGCATTATAGCAATCAGCCCCAGCATTTT. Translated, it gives CASSLSWGTGHYSNQPQHF.

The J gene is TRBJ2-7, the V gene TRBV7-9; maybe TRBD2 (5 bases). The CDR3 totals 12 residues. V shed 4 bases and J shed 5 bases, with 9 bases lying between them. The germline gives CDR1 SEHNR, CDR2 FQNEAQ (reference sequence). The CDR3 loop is CASSYTGDEQYF. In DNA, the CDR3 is TGTGCCAGCAGCTACACCGGGGACGAGCAGTACTTC.

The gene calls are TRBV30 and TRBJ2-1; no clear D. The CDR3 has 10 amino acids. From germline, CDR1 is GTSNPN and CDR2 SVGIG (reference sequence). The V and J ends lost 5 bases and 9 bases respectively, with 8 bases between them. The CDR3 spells CAWGEGEQFF. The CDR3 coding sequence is TGTGCCTGGGGGGAAGGTGAGCAGTTCTTC.

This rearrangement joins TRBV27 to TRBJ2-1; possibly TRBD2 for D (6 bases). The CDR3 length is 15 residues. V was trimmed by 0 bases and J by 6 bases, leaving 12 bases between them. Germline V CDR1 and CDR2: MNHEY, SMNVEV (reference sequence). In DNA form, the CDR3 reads TGTGCCAGCAGTTTATCAGTGGGACTTTCCAATGAGCAGTTCTTC. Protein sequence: CASSLSVGLSNEQFF.

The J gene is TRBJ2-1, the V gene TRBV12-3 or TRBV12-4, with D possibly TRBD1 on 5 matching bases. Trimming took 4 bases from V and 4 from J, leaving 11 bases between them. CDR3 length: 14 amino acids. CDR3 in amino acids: CASSWGRSYNEQFF. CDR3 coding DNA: TGTGCCAGCAGTTGGGGCAGGAGTTACAATGAGCAGTTCTTC.

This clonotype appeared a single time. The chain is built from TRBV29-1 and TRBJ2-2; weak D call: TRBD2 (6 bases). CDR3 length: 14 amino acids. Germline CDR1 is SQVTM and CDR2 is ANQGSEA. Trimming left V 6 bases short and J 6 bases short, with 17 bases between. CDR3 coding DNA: TGCAGCGTCCAGATGGGACTCCTTGCCGGGGAGCTGTTTTTT. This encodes CSVQMGLLAGELFF.

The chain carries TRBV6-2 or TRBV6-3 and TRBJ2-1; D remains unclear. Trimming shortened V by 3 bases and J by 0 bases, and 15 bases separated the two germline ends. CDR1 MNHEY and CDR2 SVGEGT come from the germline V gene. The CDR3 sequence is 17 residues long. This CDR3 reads CASSYPREYSSYNEQFF. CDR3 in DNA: TGTGCCAGCAGTTATCCTCGAGAATATAGCTCCTACAATGAGCAGTTCTTC.

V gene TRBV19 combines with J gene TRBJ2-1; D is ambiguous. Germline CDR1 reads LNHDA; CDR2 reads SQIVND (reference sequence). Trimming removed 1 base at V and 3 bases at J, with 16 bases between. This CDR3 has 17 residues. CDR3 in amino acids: CASSIGGSSHYYNEQFF. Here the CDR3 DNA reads TGTGCCAGTAGTATAGGCGGCAGCTCACACTACTACAATGAGCAGTTCTTC.

CDR3 nucleotides: TGCGCCAGCAGCCAAGATCCCCTAAACACTGAAGCTTTCTTT. Translating it yields CASSQDPLNTEAFF. The rearrangement joins TRBV4-1 to TRBJ1-1; no reliable D call. Per the germline V gene, CDR1 is MGHRA and CDR2 is YSYEKL. The CDR3 totals 14 residues. V lost 0 bases and J lost 2, with 7 bases in between.